This T cell receptor beta chain originates from a study of preoperative IRX-2 immunotherapy in early breast cancer. TCRdb's copy holds only in-frame clones and misses some; the assay was immunoSEQ multiplex PCR. The sample shows roughly 43,000 clones, about 95% of them seen only once. This CDR3 region has 15 residues. Germline CDR1 SGHTS, CDR2 YDEGEE. Trimming removed 3 bases from V and 5 bases from J, with 18 bases in between. Treatment defined: preoperative locoregional IRX-2 cytokine immunotherapy. Samples came from a phase Ib trial of preoperative locoregional IRX-2 cytokine immunotherapy. The genes are TRBV5-8 and TRBJ2-7, with D unclear. The TCR originated in a human donor with breast cancer. The starting material was tumor tissue, obtained after IRX-2 immunotherapy. CDR3 coding DNA: TGTGCCAGCAGCTACCTACCTGGGTCTCCGCACGAGCAGTACTTC. Amino acid sequence: CASSYLPGSPHEQYF. The complete variable domain, with remaining parts taken from reference TRBV5-8 and TRBJ2-7, reads EAGVTQSPTHLIKTRGQQATLRCSPISGHTSVYWYQQALGLGLQFLLWYDEGEERNRGNFPPRFSGRQFPNYSSELNVNALELEDSALYLCASSYLPGSPHEQYFGPGTRLTVT.